This is a list of T cell receptor beta chains from one sample in a study of blood T cells in healthy people across ages. TCRdb re-called the 5' RACE reads through MiXCR, storing one row per CDR3 protein. The sample lists 600,000 or so distinct CDR3 sequences, less than 35% occurring once. The sequenced material came from blood. Receptors originate from a woman older than 75 in good health. Both conserved end residues are part of each CDR3. D genes are given only for firm matches. A row's size may be missing; if present it is once, few, many or a size class.

D gene	V gene	CDR3 length	clone size	J gene	CDR3 DNA	CDR3 protein
-	TRBV20-1	14	-	TRBJ1-2	TGCAGTGCTAGAAGGGGAGACGGAGGCTATGGCTACACCTTC	CSARRGDGGYGYTF
-	TRBV3-1	14	many	TRBJ2-7	TGTGCCAGCAGCCAGAAAGGGGCCACTGGCGAGCAGTACTTC	CASSQKGATGEQYF
-	TRBV10-3	17	many	TRBJ1-6	TGTGCCATCAGTGCAGGGGACACTCTCTCCTATAATTCACCCCTCCACTTT	CAISAGDTLSYNSPLHF
-	TRBV20-1	14	many	TRBJ1-2	TGCAGTGCCCAGAGAGGGAGAGGAAGAGATGGCTACACCTTC	CSAQRGRGRDGYTF
-	TRBV20-1	14	-	TRBJ1-2	TGCAGTGCCCGCCCTCCCGGACATAGCGGGCGCTACACCTTC	CSARPPGHSGRYTF
-	TRBV6-5	16	-	TRBJ1-6	TGTGCCAGCAGGGGGGGAGGGCAGGGGCTTGGTTCACCCCTCCACTTT	CASRGGGQGLGSPLHF
TRBD2	TRBV6-1	16	many	TRBJ2-3	TGTGCCAGCAGAGGAGTCGGAGCGGGGAACACAGATACGCAGTATTTT	CASRGVGAGNTDTQYF
TRBD2	TRBV20-1	14	few	TRBJ2-5	TGCAGTGCTAGTGGTACGGGGGAGGGGGAGACCCAGTACTTC	CSASGTGEGETQYF
TRBD2	TRBV28	15	many	TRBJ2-1	TGTGCCAGCACTCCCGCGGGGGGACGGGGCAATGAGCAGTTCTTC	CASTPAGGRGNEQFF
-	TRBV9	14	many	TRBJ2-1	TGTGCCAGCAGCGTTATTGGCGGGCCGAATGAGCAGTTCTTC	CASSVIGGPNEQFF
TRBD1	TRBV5-1	15	-	TRBJ2-3	TGCGCCAGCAGCCGGACAGGGGGCACCACAGATACGCAGTATTTT	CASSRTGGTTDTQYF
TRBD1	TRBV7-2	15	-	TRBJ1-5	TGTGCCAGCAGCTTAGACGGGACAGGAAATCAGCCCCAGCATTTT	CASSLDGTGNQPQHF
-	TRBV27	15	many	TRBJ1-4	TGTGCCAGCAGTTTCCTAAGCAGGTCTAATGAAAAACTGTTTTTT	CASSFLSRSNEKLFF
-	TRBV20-1	13	few	TRBJ2-1	TGCAGTGCTAGGAGTCTCACGGGCAATGAGCAGTTCTTC	CSARSLTGNEQFF
-	TRBV25-1	13	-	TRBJ1-1	TGTGCCAGCATGCTACAGGGAAACACTGAAGCTTTCTTT	CASMLQGNTEAFF
TRBD2	TRBV20-1	15	-	TRBJ2-1	TGCAGTGCCCAGGCTGGACTAGCGGGATACAATGAGCAGTTCTTC	CSAQAGLAGYNEQFF